These 10 T cell receptor beta chains came from one sample sequenced in a study of shared clonotypes between healthy human individuals. The assay was immunoSEQ multiplex PCR, and TCRdb's table has in-frame clones only and misses some. The table includes about 1.5 million clones, around 97% detected once. The sample comprised naive CD4+ T cells sorted from blood. Subset of the sample: CD45RA+ positively selected. The receptors originated from a man aged 30 to 39 in good health.

The chain is built from TRBV9 and TRBJ2-2, with 7 positions matching TRBD1. Losses at the gene ends were 3 bases for V and 5 bases for J; bases not matched to a gene: 7. The CDR3 covers 15 residues. Germline V CDR1 and CDR2: SGDLS, YYNGEE. DNA for the CDR3: TGTGCCAGCAGCGCCGAAGACAGGGTGACCGGGGAGCTGTTTTTT. Its protein is CASSAEDRVTGELFF.

The chain combines TRBV28 with TRBJ2-2; 13 bases are shared with TRBD2. In germline, CDR1 is MDHEN, CDR2 SYDVKM. The CDR3 has 22 amino acids. Unmatched junction bases numbered 21, after V lost 6 bases and J lost 2 bases. Here the CDR3 reads CASSMGTSGKWGDVENTGELFF. CDR3 DNA: TGTGCCAGCAGCATGGGGACTAGCGGGAAATGGGGCGATGTGGAAAACACCGGGGAGCTGTTTTTT.

The chain links TRBV2 to TRBJ2-5; D perhaps matches TRBD1 (6 bases). From germline, CDR1 is SNHLY and CDR2 FYNNEI. Trimming cost V 7 bases and J 2 bases, with 11 bases left between them. This CDR3 has 13 amino acids. This CDR3 reads CASKRQVQETQYF. In DNA, the CDR3 is TGTGCCAGCAAAAGACAGGTGCAAGAGACCCAGTACTTC.

The V gene is TRBV6-1, the J gene TRBJ2-7; 8 bases line up with TRBD1. CDR3 length: 13 residues. Looked up from germline, CDR1 is MNHNS and CDR2 is SASEGT. The J segment lost 6 bases and the V segment lost 6 bases, leaving 7 bases of the junction unmatched. The DNA for the CDR3 is TGTGCCAGCAGGACGACAGGGGTTCGCGAGCAGTACTTC. Translating gives CASRTTGVREQYF.

The chain carries TRBV6-1 and TRBJ1-3; D gene uncertain. Germline V gene data show CDR1 as MNHNS and CDR2 as SASEGT. The germline V and J ends were trimmed by 1 base and 0 bases, with 7 bases remaining between them. This CDR3 spans 15 amino acids. CDR3 DNA: TGTGCCAGCAGTGAAGGTTACAGCTCTGGAAACACCATATATTTT. This translates into CASSEGYSSGNTIYF.

The chain joins TRBV6-1 to TRBJ2-7; D uncertain. Trimming shortened V by 0 bases and J by 3 bases, and 9 bases separated the two germline ends. Germline-derived CDR1 and CDR2 are MNHNS and SASEGT. The CDR3 covers 14 residues. The DNA of the CDR3 is TGTGCCAGCAGTGAAGCTTTAGGAATCTACGAGCAGTACTTC. This encodes CASSEALGIYEQYF.

This sequence joins TRBV5-6 and TRBJ2-2, with no clear D. The germline gives CDR1 SGHDT, CDR2 YYEEEE. V lost 2 bases, J lost 3 bases, and 5 bases lay in between. The CDR3 is 13 residues long. CDR3 protein: CASSFTYTGELFF. The DNA for the CDR3 is TGTGCCAGCAGCTTTACATACACCGGGGAGCTGTTTTTT.

The rearrangement joins TRBV6-1 to TRBJ1-1, with TRBD1 matching 12 bases. From germline, CDR1 is MNHNS and CDR2 SASEGT. This CDR3 has 17 amino acids. V was pared by 1 base and J by 2 bases, with 5 bases of the junction left unmatched. The chain's CDR3 is CASSEVGTGGLNTEAFF. The CDR3 DNA reads TGTGCCAGCAGTGAAGTGGGGACAGGGGGCCTCAACACTGAAGCTTTCTTT.

This chain links TRBV5-1 with TRBJ2-1; 7 nucleotides line up with TRBD2. From germline, CDR1 is SGHRS and CDR2 YFSETQ. This CDR3 region has 13 residues. After removal of 5 bases from V and 4 bases from J, the junction contained 3 bases not matched to a gene. The CDR3 region has the DNA TGCGCCAGCAGTGCGGGAGCGTACAATGAGCAGTTCTTC. This sequence encodes CASSAGAYNEQFF.

This rearrangement joins TRBV10-3 to TRBJ1-1, with 7 nucleotides matching TRBD1. The junction had 9 bases not matched to a gene; V was cut back by 0 bases and J by 11 bases. Germline CDR1 is ENHRY and CDR2 is SYGVKD. The CDR3 is made up of 14 amino acids. The CDR3 here is CAISESHTGEEAFF. The CDR3 DNA reads TGTGCCATCAGTGAGTCTCATACAGGGGAGGAGGCTTTCTTT.